This TCR beta chain appears in the sequencing data of a study of cytomegalovirus exposure and HLA in healthy donors. The assay was immunoSEQ multiplex PCR, and TCRdb's table has in-frame clones only and misses some. This sample has 45,000 to 60,000 clones, with over 85% found just once. CDR1 is SGHRS and CDR2 is YFSETQ in the germline V gene. The CDR3 is 14 amino acids. V shed 3 bases, J shed 1 base, and the junction held 3 bases outside the gene matches. The sequenced sample was PBMCs. The clonotype comes from a woman aged 18 to 35 in good health and CMV-seronegative. The rearrangement joins TRBV5-1 to TRBJ1-1; TRBD1 matches 7 bases. CDR3 coding DNA: TGCGCCAGCAGCTGGGGGACAGAGAACACTGAAGCTTTCTTT. Amino acids: CASSWGTENTEAFF. The complete variable domain, with remaining parts taken from reference TRBV5-1 and TRBJ1-1, reads KAGVTQTPRYLIKTRGQQVTLSCSPISGHRSVSWYQQTPGQGLQFLFEYFSETQRNKGNFPGRFSGRQFSNSRSEMNVSTLELGDSALYLCASSWGTENTEAFFGQGTRLTVV.